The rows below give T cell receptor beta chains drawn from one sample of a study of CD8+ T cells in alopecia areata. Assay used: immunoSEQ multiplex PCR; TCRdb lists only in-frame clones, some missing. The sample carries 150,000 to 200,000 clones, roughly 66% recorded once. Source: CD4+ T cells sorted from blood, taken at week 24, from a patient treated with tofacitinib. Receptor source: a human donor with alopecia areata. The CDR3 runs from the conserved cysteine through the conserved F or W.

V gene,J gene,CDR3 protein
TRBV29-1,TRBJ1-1,CSVEGTASTEAFF
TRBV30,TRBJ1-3,CAWDHLGEFSGNTIYF
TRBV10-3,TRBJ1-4,CATGWRANEKLFF
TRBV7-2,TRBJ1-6,CASSQQVSYNSPLHF
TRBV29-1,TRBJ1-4,CSARLGGSEKLFF
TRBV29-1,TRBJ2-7,CSVGADRGYEQYF
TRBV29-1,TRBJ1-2,CSVGQGVNYGYTF
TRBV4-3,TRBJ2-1,CASSQETSGNYNEQFF
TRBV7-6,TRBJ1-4,CASSVVQGEKLFF
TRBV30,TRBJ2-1,CAWSVRNNEQFF
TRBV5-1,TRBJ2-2,CASSLAGTLSAGELFF
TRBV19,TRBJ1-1,CASGAKGDTEAFF
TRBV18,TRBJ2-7,CASSIGRGEQYF
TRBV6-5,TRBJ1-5,CASKESNQPQHF
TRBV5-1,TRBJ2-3,CASSLVTERTDTQYF
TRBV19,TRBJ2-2,CASSRQLNTGELFF
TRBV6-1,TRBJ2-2,CASSRGMNTGELFF
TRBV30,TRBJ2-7,CAWSPLAGGYAYF
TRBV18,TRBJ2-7,CASSPSGTYEQYF
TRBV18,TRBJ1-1,CASSPKTGGAAEAFF
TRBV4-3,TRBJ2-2,CASSQDRQGNTGELFF